Listed below are T cell receptor beta chains from one sample, sequenced in a study of OX40 agonist ivuxolimab in advanced cancers. Only in-frame clones appear in the TCRdb table, and some are missing; sequencing was by immunoSEQ multiplex PCR. This sample has tens of thousands of clones, with 80% to 90% found just once. The sample in question was CD4+ or CD8+ T cells sorted from blood, obtained in a trial of the OX40 agonist ivuxolimab. Receptors originate from an adult with an advanced solid tumor such as melanoma, head and neck, liver or kidney cancer. Each CDR3 is given with its conserved first and last residue. D genes are given only for firm matches. Some rows mark clone size as missing; the rest say once, few, many or name a class of expanded clone.

d_gene: .
j_gene: TRBJ2-7
abundance: .
v_gene: TRBV7-8
CDR3nt: TGTGCCAGCAGCTTAGCGCACGGACAGAGCTACGAGCAGTACTTC
CDR3aa: CASSLAHGQSYEQYF

d_gene: TRBD1
j_gene: TRBJ1-1
abundance: .
v_gene: TRBV7-2
CDR3nt: TGTGCCAGCACCCGTCGGACAGGTAGATTGAACACTGAAGCTTTCTTT
CDR3aa: CASTRRTGRLNTEAFF

d_gene: TRBD1
j_gene: TRBJ1-5
abundance: .
v_gene: TRBV28
CDR3nt: TGTGCCAGCAGTCCAGGACAGGGGGATCAGCCCCAGCATTTT
CDR3aa: CASSPGQGDQPQHF

d_gene: TRBD1
j_gene: TRBJ2-1
abundance: .
v_gene: TRBV7-2
CDR3nt: TGTGCCAGCAGCCTATGGACAGGGGACAATGAGCAGTTCTTC
CDR3aa: CASSLWTGDNEQFF

d_gene: .
j_gene: TRBJ1-5
abundance: .
v_gene: TRBV6-5
CDR3nt: TGTGCCAGCAGTTACGCAGGTTTTCAGCCCCAGCATTTT
CDR3aa: CASSYAGFQPQHF

d_gene: .
j_gene: TRBJ1-4
abundance: .
v_gene: TRBV6-5
CDR3nt: TGTGCCAGCAGGGGGGCGCCCGGCGGGTATGAAAAACTGTTTTTT
CDR3aa: CASRGAPGGYEKLFF

d_gene: .
j_gene: TRBJ1-2
abundance: .
v_gene: TRBV19
CDR3nt: TGTGCCAGTAGTCCACTCACAGGGTTTGGCTACACCTTC
CDR3aa: CASSPLTGFGYTF

d_gene: TRBD2
j_gene: TRBJ2-3
abundance: once
v_gene: TRBV5-4
CDR3nt: TGTGCCAGCAGCTCCGGGGGGGCGCGTTTTAGCACAGATACGCAGTATTTT
CDR3aa: CASSSGGARFSTDTQYF

d_gene: .
j_gene: TRBJ2-2
abundance: once
v_gene: TRBV5-5
CDR3nt: TGTGCCAGCAGCTTGGAGGCCGGGGAGCTGTTTTTT
CDR3aa: CASSLEAGELFF

d_gene: .
j_gene: TRBJ1-3
abundance: .
v_gene: TRBV29-1
CDR3nt: TGCAGCGCAGTGCGGAGTAACAGTGGAAACACCATATATTTT
CDR3aa: CSAVRSNSGNTIYF